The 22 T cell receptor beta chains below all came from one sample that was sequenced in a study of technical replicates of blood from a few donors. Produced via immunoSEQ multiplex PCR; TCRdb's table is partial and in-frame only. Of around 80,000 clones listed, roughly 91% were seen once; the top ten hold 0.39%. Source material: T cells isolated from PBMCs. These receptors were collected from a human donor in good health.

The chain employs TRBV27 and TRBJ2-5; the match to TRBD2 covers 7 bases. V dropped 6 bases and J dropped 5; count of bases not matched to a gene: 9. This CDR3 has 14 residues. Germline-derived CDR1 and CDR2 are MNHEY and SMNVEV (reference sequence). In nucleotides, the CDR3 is TGTGCCAGCAGCTCACTAGCGCGGTTGGAGACCCAGTACTTC. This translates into CASSSLARLETQYF.

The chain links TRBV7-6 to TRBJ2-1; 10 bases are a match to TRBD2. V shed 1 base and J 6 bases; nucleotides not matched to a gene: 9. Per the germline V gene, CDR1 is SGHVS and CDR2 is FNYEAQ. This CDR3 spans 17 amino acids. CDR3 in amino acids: CASSLDLKREGVNEQFF. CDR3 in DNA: TGTGCCAGCAGCTTAGATTTGAAGCGGGAGGGAGTCAATGAGCAGTTCTTC. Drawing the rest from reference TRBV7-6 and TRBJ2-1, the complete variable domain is GAGVSQSPRYKVTKRGQDVALRCDPISGHVSLYWYRQALGQGPEFLTYFNYEAQQDKSGLPNDRFSAERPEGSISTLTIQRTEQRDSAMYRCASSLDLKREGVNEQFFGPGTRLTVL.

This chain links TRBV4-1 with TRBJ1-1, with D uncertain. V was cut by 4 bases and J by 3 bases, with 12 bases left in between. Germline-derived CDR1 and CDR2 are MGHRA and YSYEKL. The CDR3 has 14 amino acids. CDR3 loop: CASSRPFEDTEAFF. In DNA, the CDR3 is TGCGCCAGCAGCCGACCATTCGAGGACACTGAAGCTTTCTTT.

CDR3: CASSPVSLGSETF. The CDR3 DNA reads TGCGCCAGCAGCCCCGTCTCCCTGGGTTCGGAGACCTTC. V gene TRBV5-1 combines with J gene TRBJ1-2; no definite D call. Germline-derived CDR1 and CDR2 are SGHRS and YFSETQ. This CDR3 comprises 13 residues. Trimming left V 4 bases short and J 14 bases short, with 21 bases between.

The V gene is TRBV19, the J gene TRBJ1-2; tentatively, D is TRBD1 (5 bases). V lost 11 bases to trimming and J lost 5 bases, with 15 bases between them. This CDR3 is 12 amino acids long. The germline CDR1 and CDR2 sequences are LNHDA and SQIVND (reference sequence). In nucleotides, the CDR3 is TGTGCCGGTGGCAGGGTGGGGTATGGCTACACCTTC. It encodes CAGGRVGYGYTF.

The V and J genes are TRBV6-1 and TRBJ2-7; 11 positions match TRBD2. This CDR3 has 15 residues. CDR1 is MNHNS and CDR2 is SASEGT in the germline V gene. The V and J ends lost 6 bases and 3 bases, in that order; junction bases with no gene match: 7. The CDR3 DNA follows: TGTGCCAGCAGACCGGGACTAGCGGATTACTACGAGCAGTACTTC. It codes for CASRPGLADYYEQYF.

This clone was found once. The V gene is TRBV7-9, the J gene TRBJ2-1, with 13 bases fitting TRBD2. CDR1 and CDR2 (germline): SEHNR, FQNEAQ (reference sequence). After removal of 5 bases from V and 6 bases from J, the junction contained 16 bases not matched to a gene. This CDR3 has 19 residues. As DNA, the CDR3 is TGTGCCAGCAGCCCCGGGACTAGCGGGATATATCTGGGGGTCAATGAGCAGTTCTTC. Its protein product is CASSPGTSGIYLGVNEQFF. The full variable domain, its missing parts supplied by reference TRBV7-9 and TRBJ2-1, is DTGVSQNPRHKITKRGQNVTFRCDPISEHNRLYWYRQTLGQGPEFLTYFQNEAQLEKSRLLSDRFSAERPKGSFSTLEIQRTEQGDSAMYLCASSPGTSGIYLGVNEQFFGPGTRLTVL.

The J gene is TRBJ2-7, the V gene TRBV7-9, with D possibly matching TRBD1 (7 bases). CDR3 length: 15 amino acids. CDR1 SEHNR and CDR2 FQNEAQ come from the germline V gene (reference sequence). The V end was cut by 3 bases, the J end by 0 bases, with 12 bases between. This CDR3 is CASSLGGDSSYEQYF. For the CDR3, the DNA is TGTGCCAGCAGCTTGGGCGGGGACAGCTCCTACGAGCAGTACTTC.

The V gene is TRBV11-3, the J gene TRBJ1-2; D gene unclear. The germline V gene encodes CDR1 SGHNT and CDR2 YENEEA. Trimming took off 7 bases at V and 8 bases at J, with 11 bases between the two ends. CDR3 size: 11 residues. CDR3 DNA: TGTGCCAGCACCTCCGGTTGGGGCTACACCTTC. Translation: CASTSGWGYTF.

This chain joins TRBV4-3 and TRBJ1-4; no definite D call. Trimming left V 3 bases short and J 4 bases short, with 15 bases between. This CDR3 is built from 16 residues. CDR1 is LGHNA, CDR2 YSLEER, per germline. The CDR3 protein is CASSQDWVQINEKLFF. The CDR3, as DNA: TGCGCCAGCAGCCAGGATTGGGTACAGATTAATGAAAAACTGTTTTTT.

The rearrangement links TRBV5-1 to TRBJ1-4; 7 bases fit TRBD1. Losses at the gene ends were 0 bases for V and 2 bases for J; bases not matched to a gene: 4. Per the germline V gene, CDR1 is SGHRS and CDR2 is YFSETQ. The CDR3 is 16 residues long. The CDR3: CASSLDRGVTNEKLFF. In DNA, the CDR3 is TGCGCCAGCAGCTTGGACAGGGGAGTTACTAATGAAAAACTGTTTTTT.

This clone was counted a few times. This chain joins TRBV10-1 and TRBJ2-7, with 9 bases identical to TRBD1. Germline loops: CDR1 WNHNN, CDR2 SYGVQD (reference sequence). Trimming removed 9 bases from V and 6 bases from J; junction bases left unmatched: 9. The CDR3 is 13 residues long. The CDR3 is CARPGTGSCEQYF. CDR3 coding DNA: TGCGCCAGACCCGGGACAGGGTCTTGCGAGCAGTACTTC.

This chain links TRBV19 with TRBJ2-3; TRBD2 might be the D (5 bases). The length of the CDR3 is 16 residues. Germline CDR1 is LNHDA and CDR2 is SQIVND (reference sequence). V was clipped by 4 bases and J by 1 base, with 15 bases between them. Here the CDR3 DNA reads TGTGCCAGTAGTAGATTACCAGCGGAGCGCACAGATACGCAGTATTTT. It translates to CASSRLPAERTDTQYF.

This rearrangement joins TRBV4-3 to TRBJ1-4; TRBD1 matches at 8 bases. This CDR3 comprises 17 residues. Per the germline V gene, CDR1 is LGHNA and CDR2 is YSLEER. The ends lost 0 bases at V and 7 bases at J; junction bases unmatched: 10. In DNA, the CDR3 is TGCGCCAGCAGCCAAGATGGGATGGACAGGGAGGGTGAAAAACTGTTTTTT. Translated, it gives CASSQDGMDREGEKLFF.

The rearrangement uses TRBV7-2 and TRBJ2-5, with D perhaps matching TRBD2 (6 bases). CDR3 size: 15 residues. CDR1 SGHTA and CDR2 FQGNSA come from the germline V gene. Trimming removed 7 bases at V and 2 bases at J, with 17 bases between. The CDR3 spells CASTTRAGRQETQYF. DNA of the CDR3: TGTGCCAGCACCACAAGAGCGGGTAGGCAAGAGACCCAGTACTTC. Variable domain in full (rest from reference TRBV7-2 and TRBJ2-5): GAGVSQSPSNKVTEKGKDVELRCDPISGHTALYWYRQSLGQGLEFLIYFQGNSAPDKSGLPSDRFSAERTGGSVSTLTIQRTQQEDSAVYLCASTTRAGRQETQYFGPGTRLLVL.

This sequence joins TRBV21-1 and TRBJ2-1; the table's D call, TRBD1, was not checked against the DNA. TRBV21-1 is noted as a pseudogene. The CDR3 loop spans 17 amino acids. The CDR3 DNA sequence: TGTGCCAGCAGCACAGTAACCGCCGGGACAGGCTACAATGAGCAGTTCTTC. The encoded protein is CASSTVTAGTGYNEQFF.

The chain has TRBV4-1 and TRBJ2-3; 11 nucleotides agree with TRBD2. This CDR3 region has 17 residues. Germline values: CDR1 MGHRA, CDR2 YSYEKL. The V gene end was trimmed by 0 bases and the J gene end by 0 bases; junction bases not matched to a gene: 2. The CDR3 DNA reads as TGCGCCAGCAGCCAAGATACTAGCGGGAGAAGCACAGATACGCAGTATTTT. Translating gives CASSQDTSGRSTDTQYF.

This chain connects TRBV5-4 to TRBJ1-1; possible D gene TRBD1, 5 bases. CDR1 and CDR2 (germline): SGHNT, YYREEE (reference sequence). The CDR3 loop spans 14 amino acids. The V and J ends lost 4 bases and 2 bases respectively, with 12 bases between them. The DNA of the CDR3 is TGTGCCAGCAGCATTGACAGCCTTAACACTGAAGCTTTCTTT. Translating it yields CASSIDSLNTEAFF.

The CDR3 spells CAWSVYSYSYEQYF. DNA of the CDR3: TGTGCCTGGAGTGTATACTCCTACTCCTACGAGCAGTACTTC. V and J are TRBV30 and TRBJ2-7; unclear D gene. The CDR3 runs to 14 residues. Trimming removed 0 bases at V and 0 bases at J, with 9 bases between. The germline V gene has CDR1 GTSNPN and CDR2 SVGIG (reference sequence).

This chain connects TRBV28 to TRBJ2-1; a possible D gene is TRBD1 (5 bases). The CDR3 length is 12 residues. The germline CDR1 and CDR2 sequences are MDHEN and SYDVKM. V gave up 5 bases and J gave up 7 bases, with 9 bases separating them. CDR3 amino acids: CASSVQGNEQFF. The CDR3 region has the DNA TGTGCCAGCAGTGTGCAGGGAAATGAGCAGTTCTTC.

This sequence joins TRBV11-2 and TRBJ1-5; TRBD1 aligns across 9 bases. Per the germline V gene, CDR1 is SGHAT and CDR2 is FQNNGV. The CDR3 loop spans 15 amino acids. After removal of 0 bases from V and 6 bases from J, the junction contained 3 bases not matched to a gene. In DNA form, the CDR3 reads TGTGCCAGCAGCTTAGAGGGGACAGGGCGTCAGCCCCAGCATTTT. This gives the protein CASSLEGTGRQPQHF.

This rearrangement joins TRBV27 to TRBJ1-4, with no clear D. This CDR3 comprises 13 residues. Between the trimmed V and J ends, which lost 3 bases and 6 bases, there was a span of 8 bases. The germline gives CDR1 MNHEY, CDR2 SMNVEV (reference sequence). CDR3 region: CASSFLGDEKLFF. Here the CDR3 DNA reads TGTGCCAGCAGTTTCCTCGGGGATGAAAAACTGTTTTTT.